The clone carrying this T cell receptor (beta chain) came up a few times. The entry originates in a study of regulatory T cells in long-lasting Graves disease. The V segment lost 0 bases and the J segment 7 bases; nucleotides outside the gene matches: 5. Germline V gene sequence: CDR1 SGDLS, CDR2 YYNGEE. CDR3 length equals 16 residues. Arm-PCR of CDR3 regions and iRepertoire HTBI primers were used to build TCR beta libraries. Each CDR3 protein is one row after TCRdb ran MiXCR on the multiplex PCR reads. Of about 400,000 distinct CDR3 sequences in the sample, 15% were seen once. The time point denotes: newly diagnosed GD, antithyroid drugs for less than 3 months. With RNA extracted from PBMCs as input, the TCR library was made. The same data also contributed to another study, on T cells in Graves' hyperthyroidism and ophthalmopathy.

The V and J genes are TRBV9 and TRBJ2-1, with 12 positions matching TRBD1. This TCR came from a woman aged 40 to 55 with Graves disease. The source material was peripheral blood mononuclear cells (PBMCs), sampled at new diagnosis, from a patient treated with antithyroid drugs. The CDR3, as DNA: TGTGCCAGCAGCGTAGATGGGACAGGGGGCAGTAATGAGCAGTTCTTC. As protein: CASSVDGTGGSNEQFF.